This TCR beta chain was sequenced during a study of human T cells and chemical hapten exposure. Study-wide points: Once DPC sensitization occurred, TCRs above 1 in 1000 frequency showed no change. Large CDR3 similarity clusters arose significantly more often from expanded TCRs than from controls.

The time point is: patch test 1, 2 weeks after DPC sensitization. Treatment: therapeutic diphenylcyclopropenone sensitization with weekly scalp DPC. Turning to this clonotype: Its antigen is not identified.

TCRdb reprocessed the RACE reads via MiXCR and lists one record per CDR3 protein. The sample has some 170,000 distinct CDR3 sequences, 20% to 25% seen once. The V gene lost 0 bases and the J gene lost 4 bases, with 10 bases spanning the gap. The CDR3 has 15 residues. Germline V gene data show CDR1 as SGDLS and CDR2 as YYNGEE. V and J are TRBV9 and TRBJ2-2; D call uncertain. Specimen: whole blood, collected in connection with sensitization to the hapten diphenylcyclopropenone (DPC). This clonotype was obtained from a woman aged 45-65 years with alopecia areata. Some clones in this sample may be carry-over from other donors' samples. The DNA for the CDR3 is TGTGCCAGCAGCGTAGATCACGCACGCACCGGGGAGCTGTTTTTT. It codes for CASSVDHARTGELFF.